This passage covers 24 T cell receptor beta chains from one sample sequenced in a study of blood T cell repertoires in COVID-19. The assay was immunoSEQ multiplex PCR, and TCRdb's table has in-frame clones only and misses some. This sample has about 210,000 clones, with 70% to 90% found just once. Input material: peripheral blood. The receptors come from a man aged 40-55 years with acute or convalescent COVID-19.

The V call is TRBV27, the J call TRBJ2-3, with D possibly being TRBD2 (5 bases). The V and J ends lost 6 bases and 0 bases respectively, with 13 bases between them. This CDR3 has 15 residues. The germline V gene has CDR1 MNHEY and CDR2 SMNVEV (reference sequence). The CDR3 nucleotides are TGTGCCAGCAGCGGACTCCGGGAAAGCACAGATACGCAGTATTTT. The encoded protein is CASSGLRESTDTQYF.

The chain joins TRBV2 to TRBJ1-5, with D unresolved. Trimming removed 4 bases at V and 6 bases at J, with 10 bases between. Germline loops: CDR1 SNHLY, CDR2 FYNNEI. This CDR3 region has 13 residues. The CDR3 spells CASSGGVGQPQHF. The CDR3 coding sequence is TGTGCCAGCAGTGGCGGGGTGGGTCAGCCCCAGCATTTT.

The genes are TRBV11-2 and TRBJ2-7, with D maybe TRBD1 (7 bases). Deletions cut 4 bases from V and 1 base from J, with 14 bases between. Germline V CDR1 and CDR2: SGHAT, FQNNGV. CDR3 length: 15 amino acids. The CDR3 bases are TGTGCCAGCAGCTCCCGCAGGGGGGCTTCCTACGAGCAGTACTTC. Translation: CASSSRRGASYEQYF. Complete variable domain (other parts from reference TRBV11-2 and TRBJ2-7): EAGVAQSPRYKIIEKRQSVAFWCNPISGHATLYWYQQILGQGPKLLIQFQNNGVVDDSQLPKDRFSAERLKGVDSTLKIQPAKLEDSAVYLCASSSRRGASYEQYFGPGTRLTVT.

This chain joins TRBV20-1 and TRBJ1-5; 11 bases are a match to TRBD1. V was pared by 3 bases and J by 4 bases, with 8 bases of the junction left unmatched. The CDR3 runs to 16 residues. Germline-derived CDR1 and CDR2 are DFQATT and SNEGSKA (reference sequence). CDR3 amino acids: CSASPGTGGPNQPQHF. CDR3 nucleotide sequence: TGCAGTGCTAGTCCCGGGACAGGGGGTCCGAATCAGCCCCAGCATTTT.

This chain links TRBV5-5 with TRBJ1-1; D is unresolved. V was pared by 0 bases and J by 1 base, with 4 bases between. CDR1 and CDR2 (germline): SGHKS, YYEKEE (reference sequence). This CDR3 contains 13 residues. Written as DNA, the CDR3 is TGTGCCAGCAGCTTGGGAGAGAACACTGAAGCTTTCTTT. It codes for CASSLGENTEAFF.

The gene calls are TRBV6-1 and TRBJ1-1; D unclear. Germline V lookup: CDR1 MNHNS, CDR2 SASEGT. Between the trimmed V and J ends, which lost 2 bases and 5 bases, there was a span of 12 bases. This CDR3 region has 14 residues. The CDR3 is CASSEFPGETEAFF. DNA for the CDR3: TGTGCCAGCAGTGAATTCCCGGGAGAAACTGAAGCTTTCTTT.

The chain employs TRBV9 and TRBJ1-1; the match to TRBD1 covers 7 bases. The CDR3 consists of 13 residues. J was trimmed by 3 bases and V by 4 bases; bases with no gene match: 3. The germline V gene encodes CDR1 SGDLS and CDR2 YYNGEE. The CDR3 spells CASSFQGDTEAFF. The CDR3 DNA is TGTGCCAGCAGCTTTCAGGGGGACACTGAAGCTTTCTTT. Supplemented by reference TRBV9 and TRBJ1-1, the full variable domain reads DSGVTQTPKHLITATGQRVTLRCSPRSGDLSVYWYQQSLDQGLQFLIQYYNGEERAKGNILERFSAQQFPDLHSELNLSSLELGDSALYFCASSFQGDTEAFFGQGTRLTVV.

V is TRBV6-2 or TRBV6-3 and J is TRBJ1-1, with D hard to call. The CDR3 length is 13 residues. The V end was cut by 3 bases, the J end by 0 bases, with 5 bases between. The germline V gene encodes CDR1 MNHEY and CDR2 SVGEGT. In nucleotides, the CDR3 is TGTGCCAGCAGTTATGAGGTGAACACTGAAGCTTTCTTT. It is translated as CASSYEVNTEAFF.

The chain is built from TRBV25-1 and TRBJ2-6; 11 bases are shared with TRBD1. The CDR3 has 18 amino acids. The junction had 7 bases not matched to a gene; V was cut back by 5 bases and J by 1 base. Germline CDR1 MGHDK, CDR2 SYGVNS. The CDR3 DNA reads as TGTGCCAGCAGTCCCCCCGGGACAGGGGGGTCTGGGGCCAACGTCCTGACTTTC. Residues: CASSPPGTGGSGANVLTF. The variable domain in full, completed from reference TRBV25-1 and TRBJ2-6, reads EADIYQTPRYLVIGTGKKITLECSQTMGHDKMYWYQQDPGMELHLIHYSYGVNSTEKGDLSSESTVSRIRTEHFPLTLESARPSHTSQYLCASSPPGTGGSGANVLTFGAGSRLTVL.

The gene calls are TRBV4-3 and TRBJ2-5; the D gene is possibly TRBD2 (5 bases). V was trimmed by 1 base and J by 2 bases, leaving 23 bases between them. CDR3 size: 19 residues. Germline CDR1 reads LGHNA; CDR2 reads YSLEER. CDR3 amino acids: CASSQVGRMAGNGQETQYF. For the CDR3, the DNA is TGCGCCAGCAGCCAAGTCGGACGTATGGCGGGCAACGGGCAAGAGACCCAGTACTTC.

The chain carries TRBV10-3 and TRBJ2-3; D not certain. The CDR3 spans 12 residues. Trimming took 4 bases from V and 0 from J, leaving 2 bases between them. Germline assignment: CDR1 ENHRY and CDR2 SYGVKD. Here the CDR3 DNA reads TGTGCCATCAGTGCTAGCACAGATACGCAGTATTTT. Encoded protein: CAISASTDTQYF.

This rearrangement joins TRBV10-1 to TRBJ1-2; possible D gene TRBD1, 6 bases. The V gene's germline CDR1 is WNHNN and CDR2 SYGVQD (reference sequence). Trimming stripped 4 bases from V and 2 bases from J, with 8 bases between. The CDR3 is 13 amino acids. DNA of the CDR3: TGCGCCAGCAGTGTAACAGGGAACTATGGCTACACCTTC. This translates into CASSVTGNYGYTF.

V and J are TRBV13 and TRBJ1-4; D remains ambiguous. The CDR3 contains 18 residues. V gave up 3 bases and J gave up 0 bases, with 17 bases separating them. The germline V gene has CDR1 PRHDT and CDR2 FYEKMQ (reference sequence). In DNA form, the CDR3 reads TGTGCCAGCAGCTTTAAATCCCCTAGAGACGCAACTAATGAAAAACTGTTTTTT. Protein product: CASSFKSPRDATNEKLFF.

The chain is built from TRBV5-1 and TRBJ2-6; the D is unclear. CDR1 and CDR2 (germline): SGHRS, YFSETQ. The CDR3 runs to 15 residues. The germline V and J ends were trimmed by 0 bases and 0 bases, with 4 bases remaining between them. The CDR3 bases are TGCGCCAGCAGCTTGGCCAGCTCTGGGGCCAACGTCCTGACTTTC. Its translation: CASSLASSGANVLTF.

The chain's CDR3 is CASSQLDRGLYNEQFF. The DNA of the CDR3 is TGTGCCAGCAGCCAATTGGACAGGGGACTTTACAATGAGCAGTTCTTC. This chain joins TRBV14 and TRBJ2-1, with 9 bases that match TRBD1. V lost 2 bases to trimming and J lost 4 bases; unmatched junction nucleotides: 6. CDR1 is SGHDN, CDR2 FVKESK, per germline. The CDR3 runs to 16 residues.

The sample holds one count of this clone. The CDR3 sequence is CASSDPSGSSGNTIYF. The CDR3 region has the DNA TGTGCCAGCAGCGACCCCTCGGGGAGCTCTGGAAACACCATATATTTT. The V gene is TRBV7-9, the J gene TRBJ1-3; D ambiguous. V was pared by 5 bases and J by 0 bases, with 14 bases between. The CDR3 runs to 16 residues. Germline lookup yields CDR1 SEHNR and CDR2 FQNEAQ (reference sequence). The complete variable domain, with remaining parts taken from reference TRBV7-9 and TRBJ1-3, reads DTGVSQNPRHKITKRGQNVTFRCDPISEHNRLYWYRQTLGQGPEFLTYFQNEAQLEKSRLLSDRFSAERPKGSFSTLEIQRTEQGDSAMYLCASSDPSGSSGNTIYFGEGSWLTVV.

This clone has a single count. The chain uses TRBV24-1 and TRBJ2-5; 9 nucleotides align to TRBD1. Trimming removed 3 bases from V and 7 bases from J; junction bases left unmatched: 5. CDR3 length equals 14 residues. The germline CDR1 and CDR2 sequences are KGHDR and SFDVKD. The CDR3 DNA follows: TGTGCCACCAGTGATACGGGACAGGGAGGGACCCAGTACTTC. It translates to CATSDTGQGGTQYF.

V usage is TRBV19 and J usage is TRBJ1-5, with D possibly TRBD1 on 5 matching bases. Trimming shortened V by 6 bases and J by 3 bases, and 15 bases separated the two germline ends. The CDR3 consists of 15 residues. The germline gives CDR1 LNHDA, CDR2 SQIVND (reference sequence). The CDR3 loop reads CASRVKGEHNQPQHF. CDR3 sequence (DNA): TGTGCCAGTAGGGTAAAAGGGGAACACAATCAGCCCCAGCATTTT.

To note about this clone: At one end, the junction sequence differs from germline, possibly due to a read error. The chain has TRBV9 and TRBJ1-5, with D unresolved. The CDR3 length is 15 residues. Germline V gene sequence: CDR1 SGDLS, CDR2 YYNGEE. Here the CDR3 reads CAGSPHPGSNQPQHF. CDR3 DNA sequence: TGTGCCGGCAGCCCCCACCCAGGAAGCAATCAGCCCCAGCATTTT.

The V gene is TRBV18, the J gene TRBJ1-6; 8 bases are a match to TRBD1. This CDR3 contains 14 residues. After removal of 3 bases from V and 8 bases from J, the junction contained 3 bases not matched to a gene. CDR1 and CDR2 (germline): KGHSH, LQKENI. For the CDR3, the DNA is TGTGCCAGCTCACCGGGACAGGTCGATTCACCCCTCCACTTT. Its translation is CASSPGQVDSPLHF.

The chain employs TRBV2 and TRBJ2-5; 8 bases map to TRBD1. Germline V gives CDR1 SNHLY, CDR2 FYNNEI. CDR3 length equals 13 residues. V was clipped by 7 bases and J by 4 bases; unmatched bases: 5. DNA for the CDR3: TGTGCCAGCAATGGACAGGGTTTAGAGACCCAGTACTTC. This codes for CASNGQGLETQYF.

CDR3 residues: CASSGGDRAAEQYF. The CDR3 coding sequence is TGCGCCAGCAGCGGAGGGGACAGGGCGGCGGAACAGTACTTC. V usage is TRBV5-1 and J usage is TRBJ2-7; 9 bases agree with TRBD1. The CDR3 is 14 residues long. With V trimmed by 4 bases and J by 10 bases, 12 bases remained unmatched. Germline CDR1 reads SGHRS; CDR2 reads YFSETQ.

The chain couples TRBV5-1 to TRBJ2-1, with TRBD2 as a possible D gene (6 bases). The CDR3 sequence is 17 residues long. The germline CDR1 and CDR2 sequences are SGHRS and YFSETQ. The V and J ends lost 4 bases and 0 bases respectively, with 17 bases between them. The CDR3 DNA follows: TGCGCCAGCAGCCTCGGACTAAAAATAAGCTCCTACAATGAGCAGTTCTTC. Translated, it gives CASSLGLKISSYNEQFF.

In nucleotides, the CDR3 is TGTGCCAGCAGCTTCGGACTAGGCCTCTCCTACGAGCAGTACTTC. Encoded protein: CASSFGLGLSYEQYF. The chain recombines TRBV5-6 with TRBJ2-7; 7 nucleotides align to TRBD2. The CDR3 consists of 15 residues. Germline CDR1 SGHDT, CDR2 YYEEEE. V trimming: 2 bases; J trimming: 0 bases; junction bases outside the gene matches: 5.